Each of the 10 T cell receptor beta chains below was sequenced from the same sample in a study of CD8 T cells in ankylosing spondylitis. TCRdb called the 5' RACE reads again in MiXCR, with one record for every CDR3 protein. The sample holds 150,000 to 200,000 distinct CDR3 sequences, around 10% seen once. Sequenced: blood, either unsorted or a sorted T cell fraction (not recorded which). All receptors derive from a male donor with ankylosing spondylitis or in good health (not recorded which).

The table lists this clonotype with many counts. The chain is built from TRBV21-1 and TRBJ1-4; TRBD1, the table's D call, lacks a check against the DNA. TRBV21-1 represents a pseudogene. The CDR3 totals 16 residues. CDR3 nucleotides: TGTGCCAGCAGCAAAGTTGACAGCTCAACTAATGAAAAACTGTTTTTT. Its translation is CASSKVDSSTNEKLFF.

The rearrangement links TRBV27 to TRBJ1-2, with D unclear. CDR3 size: 12 residues. CDR1 and CDR2 from the germline V gene are MNHEY and SMNVEV (reference sequence). Trimming cost V 8 bases and J 2 bases, with 9 bases left between them. CDR3 sequence: CASSRSNYGYTF. The CDR3, as DNA: TGTGCCAGCTCTCGATCCAACTATGGCTACACCTTC.

Many counts were recorded for this clonotype. J is TRBJ2-2 and V is TRBV9; possibly TRBD1 for D (5 bases). This CDR3 is built from 17 residues. Looked up from germline, CDR1 is SGDLS and CDR2 is YYNGEE. Trimming pared 4 bases from V and 3 bases from J, leaving 19 bases between. CDR3 sequence: CASSRQGRPADTGELFF. CDR3 nucleotide sequence: TGTGCCAGCAGCCGGCAGGGTAGGCCGGCGGACACCGGGGAGCTGTTTTTT.

This clonotype was seen a few times. The J gene is TRBJ2-3, the V gene TRBV3-1; 11 bases fit TRBD1. Per germline, CDR1 LGHDT and CDR2 YNNKEL (reference sequence). Trimming cost V 6 bases and J 1 base; bases outside gene matches: 15. This CDR3 region has 19 residues. The CDR3 DNA is TGTGCCAGCAGTAGGGGTATAGGGGACAGGGGGATCCGCACAGATACGCAGTATTTT. Translating it yields CASSRGIGDRGIRTDTQYF.

This clonotype was counted at least ten times. The chain is built from TRBV10-2 and TRBJ1-3, with unresolved D. Germline V gene lookup returns CDR1 WSHSY and CDR2 SAAADI. The CDR3 is 11 amino acids. V shed 6 bases and J shed 6 bases, with 6 bases lying between them. The CDR3: CASRAENTIYF. DNA of the CDR3: TGCGCCAGCAGGGCCGAAAACACCATATATTTT.

The chain joins TRBV5-6 to TRBJ2-1, with 7 bases lining up with TRBD2. CDR3 length: 15 amino acids. Germline loops: CDR1 SGHDT, CDR2 YYEEEE. V shed 0 bases, J shed 7 bases, and the junction held 7 bases outside the gene matches. CDR3 DNA sequence: TGTGCCAGCAGCTTGGACCCTAGCGGAAAGAATGAGCAGTTCTTC. Translating gives CASSLDPSGKNEQFF. Using reference TRBV5-6 and TRBJ2-1 for the parts outside the CDR3, the full variable domain is DAGVTQSPTHLIKTRGQQVTLRCSPKSGHDTVSWYQQALGQGPQFIFQYYEEEERQRGNFPDRFSGHQFPNYSSELNVNALLLGDSALYLCASSLDPSGKNEQFFGPGTRLTVL.

This chain connects TRBV6-6 to TRBJ2-5; 7 bases fit TRBD2. The CDR3 length is 13 residues. J was trimmed by 5 bases and V by 2 bases; bases with no gene match: 2. CDR1 MNHNY and CDR2 SVGAGI come from the germline V gene (reference sequence). CDR3 amino acids: CASSYGGGETQYF. CDR3 nucleotides: TGTGCCAGCAGTTACGGGGGAGGGGAGACCCAGTACTTC.

This clonotype was found many times. This chain joins TRBV5-1 and TRBJ2-1; D gene uncertain. V gave up 0 bases and J gave up 1 base, with 8 bases separating them. Germline V lookup: CDR1 SGHRS, CDR2 YFSETQ. The CDR3 is made up of 15 amino acids. CDR3 amino acids: CASSLGEKSYNEQFF. DNA for the CDR3: TGCGCCAGCAGCTTGGGCGAGAAATCCTACAATGAGCAGTTCTTC.

This clonotype was found a few times. The chain has TRBV15 and TRBJ1-5; TRBD1 matches 7 bases. The trim removed 0 bases at V and 1 base at J, leaving 6 bases unmatched. In germline, CDR1 is LNHNV, CDR2 YYDKDF (reference sequence). The CDR3 is 17 residues long. The CDR3 region has the DNA TGTGCCACCAGCAGAGACCCCCGACAGGGCAGCAATCAGCCCCAGCATTTT. It codes for CATSRDPRQGSNQPQHF.

This clonotype was observed a handful of times. The genes are TRBV11-2 and TRBJ1-1, with 8 bases that match TRBD1. Germline trimming cut 5 bases from V and 1 base from J; bases unmatched to any gene: 6. Germline loops: CDR1 SGHAT, CDR2 FQNNGV. The CDR3 spans 15 residues. The CDR3 region has the DNA TGTGCCAGCAGCCCCACGACAGGGGAGAACACTGAAGCTTTCTTT. This translates into CASSPTTGENTEAFF. The variable domain in full, completed from reference TRBV11-2 and TRBJ1-1, reads EAGVAQSPRYKIIEKRQSVAFWCNPISGHATLYWYQQILGQGPKLLIQFQNNGVVDDSQLPKDRFSAERLKGVDSTLKIQPAKLEDSAVYLCASSPTTGENTEAFFGQGTRLTVV.